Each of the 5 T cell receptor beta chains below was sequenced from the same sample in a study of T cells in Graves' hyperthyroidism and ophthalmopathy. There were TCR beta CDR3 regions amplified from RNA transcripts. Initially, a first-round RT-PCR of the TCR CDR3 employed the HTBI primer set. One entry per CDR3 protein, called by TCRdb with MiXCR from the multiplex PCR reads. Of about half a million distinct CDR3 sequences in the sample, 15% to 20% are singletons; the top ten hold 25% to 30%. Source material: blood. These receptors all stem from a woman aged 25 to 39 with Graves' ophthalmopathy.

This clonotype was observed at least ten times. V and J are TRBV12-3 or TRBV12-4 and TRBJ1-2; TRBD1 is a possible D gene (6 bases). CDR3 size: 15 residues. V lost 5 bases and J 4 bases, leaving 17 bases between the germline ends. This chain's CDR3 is CASSPQGGVVYGYTF. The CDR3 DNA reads TGTGCCAGCAGTCCACAGGGAGGAGTGGTCTATGGCTACACCTTC.

This chain's CDR3 is CASSAGTGGRLAGLNEQFF. The DNA of the CDR3 is TGTGCCAGCAGCGCCGGGACAGGGGGCAGACTAGCGGGTCTCAATGAGCAGTTCTTC. V gene TRBV7-3 combines with J gene TRBJ2-1; 12 bases align to TRBD1. V shed 5 bases and J 6 bases; nucleotides not matched to a gene: 17. Germline loops: CDR1 SGHTA, CDR2 FQGTGA. This CDR3 has 19 residues.

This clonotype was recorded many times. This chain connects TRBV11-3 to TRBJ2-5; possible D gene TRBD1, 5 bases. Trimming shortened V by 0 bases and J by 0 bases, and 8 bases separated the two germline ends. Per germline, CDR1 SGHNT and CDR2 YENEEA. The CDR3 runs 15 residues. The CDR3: CASSLDLGDQETQYF. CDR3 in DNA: TGTGCCAGCAGCTTAGATCTAGGGGACCAAGAGACCCAGTACTTC.

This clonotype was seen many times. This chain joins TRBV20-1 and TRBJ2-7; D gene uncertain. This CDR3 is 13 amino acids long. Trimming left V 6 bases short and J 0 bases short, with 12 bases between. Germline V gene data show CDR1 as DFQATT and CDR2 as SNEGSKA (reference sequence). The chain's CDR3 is CSARTANSYEQYF. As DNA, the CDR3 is TGCAGTGCCAGGACGGCCAACTCCTACGAGCAGTACTTC.

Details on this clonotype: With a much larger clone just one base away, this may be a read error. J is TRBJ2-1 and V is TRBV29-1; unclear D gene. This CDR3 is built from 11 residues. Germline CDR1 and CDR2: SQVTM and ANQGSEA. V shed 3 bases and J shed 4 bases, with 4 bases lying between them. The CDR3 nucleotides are TGCAGCGTTGACAGGTACAATGAGCAGTTCTTC. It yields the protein CSVDRYNEQFF.